One and the same sample provided the 17 T cell receptor beta chains below, sequenced in a study of breast tumors, draining lymph nodes, adjacent tissues. Breast cancer patients provided tissue from their axillary draining lymph nodes. One entry per CDR3 protein, called by TCRdb with MiXCR from the multiplex PCR reads. The sample yields some 130,000 distinct CDR3 sequences, nearly 20% seen once. Sequencing was performed on axillary lymph node tissue. The receptors derive from a female donor with breast cancer. Some clones in this sample may be carry-over from other donors' samples.

At least ten counts were recorded for this clonotype. The chain employs TRBV7-3 and TRBJ2-2, with 10 bases aligning to TRBD2. After removal of 2 bases from V and 2 bases from J, the junction contained 2 bases not matched to a gene. The CDR3 sequence is 16 residues long. The germline CDR1 and CDR2 sequences are SGHTA and FQGTGA. CDR3 sequence: CASSLLAGVNTGELFF. In DNA, the CDR3 is TGTGCCAGCAGCTTACTAGCGGGAGTTAACACCGGGGAGCTGTTTTTT.

The sample holds many counts of this clonotype. The chain links TRBV5-1 to TRBJ2-5, with TRBD1 identical over 9 bases. Per germline, CDR1 SGHRS and CDR2 YFSETQ. The CDR3 runs to 14 residues. V lost 4 bases, J lost 4 bases, and 5 bases stayed unmatched. The chain's CDR3 is CASSPLDRGETQYF. Here the CDR3 DNA reads TGCGCCAGCAGCCCCCTGGACAGGGGAGAGACCCAGTACTTC.

This clonotype was detected many times. This chain joins TRBV30 and TRBJ2-1, with 8 positions matching TRBD2. With V trimmed by 4 bases and J by 2 bases, 7 bases remained unmatched. CDR1 and CDR2 from the germline V gene are GTSNPN and SVGIG (reference sequence). CDR3 length: 15 residues. The DNA of the CDR3 is TGTGCCTGGATTCGCCGGGAGGGCCCCTACAATGAGCAGTTCTTC. Translating gives CAWIRREGPYNEQFF.

This clonotype was observed at least ten times. This sequence joins TRBV19 and TRBJ1-2; 8 bases map to TRBD1. The ends lost 5 bases at V and 7 bases at J; junction bases unmatched: 9. The CDR3 runs to 14 residues. The V gene's germline CDR1 is LNHDA and CDR2 SQIVND (reference sequence). For the CDR3, the DNA is TGTGCCAGTAGTTCATTGACAGGGGTATCTGGCTACACCTTC. It translates to CASSSLTGVSGYTF.

This clonotype was counted ten times or more. The chain uses TRBV4-1 and TRBJ2-2; 10 bases map to TRBD2. CDR1 and CDR2 from the germline V gene are MGHRA and YSYEKL. Unmatched junction bases numbered 9, after V lost 4 bases and J lost 7 bases. CDR3 length: 16 residues. The CDR3 loop reads CASSLGSGGAIGELFF. CDR3 nucleotide sequence: TGCGCCAGCAGCCTCGGAAGCGGGGGGGCTATCGGGGAGCTGTTTTTT.

This clonotype was recorded at least ten times. V is TRBV20-1 and J is TRBJ2-1; no firm D call. The CDR3 has 13 amino acids. Trimming left V 3 bases short and J 0 bases short, with 6 bases between. CDR1 DFQATT and CDR2 SNEGSKA come from the germline V gene (reference sequence). DNA of the CDR3: TGCAGTGCTAGTACCGGCTCCTACAATGAGCAGTTCTTC. Protein product: CSASTGSYNEQFF.

This clonotype came up many times. The chain carries TRBV27 and TRBJ2-3; 8 positions agree with TRBD1. V lost 2 bases to trimming and J lost 5 bases; unmatched junction nucleotides: 3. This CDR3 contains 14 residues. CDR1 and CDR2 from the germline V gene are MNHEY and SMNVEV (reference sequence). CDR3 region: CASSLQGAVDTQYF. In nucleotides, the CDR3 is TGTGCCAGCAGTTTACAGGGGGCCGTAGATACGCAGTATTTT.

There are many counts of this clonotype. This sequence joins TRBV24-1 and TRBJ2-3; TRBD1 is a possible D gene (5 bases). Per germline, CDR1 KGHDR and CDR2 SFDVKD. The CDR3 has 16 amino acids. V gave up 1 base and J gave up 1 base, with 11 bases separating them. The CDR3 bases are TGTGCCACCAGTGATTTCGGAGTAGGGGGCACAGATACGCAGTATTTT. Its protein product is CATSDFGVGGTDTQYF.

Regarding this clonotype: A much larger clone sits a single nucleotide away, making a read error possible. V gene TRBV5-6 combines with J gene TRBJ2-2; a possible D gene is TRBD1 (6 bases). V lost 4 bases and J 8 bases, leaving 21 bases between the germline ends. The CDR3 length is 16 residues. Germline V gene data show CDR1 as SGHDT and CDR2 as YYEEEE. Here the CDR3 reads CASSLQQGWERGELFF. CDR3 coding DNA: TGTGCCAGCAGCCTCCAACAGGGATGGGAGAGAGGGGAGCTGTTTTTT.

In its sample, this clonotype was seen many times. The CDR3 sequence is CASSYRDRGETQYF. The CDR3 DNA reads TGCGCCAGCAGCTACCGGGACAGGGGCGAGACCCAGTACTTC. The rearrangement joins TRBV5-1 to TRBJ2-5, with TRBD1 identical over 10 bases. Germline lookup yields CDR1 SGHRS and CDR2 YFSETQ. The V segment lost 3 bases and the J segment 5 bases; nucleotides outside the gene matches: 4. This CDR3 is built from 14 residues. Complete variable domain (other parts from reference TRBV5-1 and TRBJ2-5): KAGVTQTPRYLIKTRGQQVTLSCSPISGHRSVSWYQQTPGQGLQFLFEYFSETQRNKGNFPGRFSGRQFSNSRSEMNVSTLELGDSALYLCASSYRDRGETQYFGPGTRLLVL.

Worth noting for this clonotype: With a much larger clone just one base away, this may be a read error. This chain joins TRBV29-1 and TRBJ2-5; D is undetermined. This CDR3 region has 11 residues. V was trimmed by 7 bases and J by 2 bases, leaving 8 bases between them. Germline V lookup: CDR1 SQVTM, CDR2 ANQGSEA. CDR3 nucleotides: TGCAGCGCTGTCGTGCAAGAGACCCAGTACTTC. It specifies CSAVVQETQYF.

Remarks on this clonotype: A read error may produce the germline difference seen at one junction end. V and J are TRBV7-9 and TRBJ2-2; 11 bases line up with TRBD2. The CDR3 is made up of 20 amino acids. Germline CDR1 SEHNR, CDR2 FQNEAQ (reference sequence). The CDR3 DNA follows: TGTGGCAGCAGCTTAGCGCCTGGAGTAGCGGGAGGGCCAGGCACCGGGGAGCTGTTTTTT. Protein sequence: CGSSLAPGVAGGPGTGELFF.

This clonotype was recorded at least ten times. This chain links TRBV29-1 with TRBJ2-5; TRBD1 agrees at 9 bases. This CDR3 spans 12 amino acids. With 7 bases clipped from V and 6 bases from J, the junction kept 6 bases outside the gene matches. The V gene's germline CDR1 is SQVTM and CDR2 ANQGSEA. CDR3 protein: CSASGQGQTQYF. CDR3 sequence (DNA): TGCAGCGCCTCGGGACAGGGACAGACCCAGTACTTC. The variable domain in full, with the rest retrieved from reference TRBV29-1 and TRBJ2-5, is SAVISQKPSRDICQRGTSLTIQCQVDSQVTMMFWYRQQPGQSLTLIATANQGSEATYESGFVIDKFPISRPNLTFSTLTVSNMSPEDSSIYLCSASGQGQTQYFGPGTRLLVL.

This clonotype was observed a few times. V gene TRBV6-5 combines with J gene TRBJ2-3; D is possibly TRBD2 (5 bases). This CDR3 contains 15 residues. V was clipped by 7 bases and J by 1 base, with 15 bases between them. CDR1 and CDR2 (germline): MNHEY, SVGAGI. CDR3 sequence (DNA): TGTGCCAGCACCTCGGGGAAGGGCCGCACAGATACGCAGTATTTT. Its translation is CASTSGKGRTDTQYF.

V is TRBV19 and J is TRBJ1-1; TRBD1 matches 9 bases. The CDR3 has 14 residues. J was trimmed by 7 bases and V by 9 bases; bases with no gene match: 12. Germline-derived CDR1 and CDR2 are LNHDA and SQIVND (reference sequence). CDR3 sequence (DNA): TGTGCCAGCCCTCCGGGACAGGGTGGGGGTGAAGCTTTCTTT. This encodes CASPPGQGGGEAFF.

This clonotype was recorded once. The J gene is TRBJ1-1, the V gene TRBV5-1, with a weak D call TRBD1 (6 bases). The ends were cut back, 4 bases at V and 4 bases at J, with 26 bases in the middle. From germline, CDR1 is SGHRS and CDR2 YFSETQ. This CDR3 region has 18 residues. The CDR3 sequence is CASSHHDRTNSQSTEAFF. The CDR3 DNA follows: TGCGCCAGCAGCCACCACGACAGGACAAATTCCCAGAGCACTGAAGCTTTCTTT.

Ten or more counts support this clonotype. The chain couples TRBV29-1 to TRBJ2-2; 9 nucleotides line up with TRBD2. J gave up 2 bases and V 5 bases, and 15 bases lay outside the gene matches. Germline assignment: CDR1 SQVTM and CDR2 ANQGSEA. This CDR3 has 18 residues. CDR3 DNA: TGCAGCGTTATTCTTTGGGGTAGCGGGAGATTTAACACCGGGGAGCTGTTTTTT. Translation: CSVILWGSGRFNTGELFF.